The clone carrying this TCR beta chain was observed a few times. The CDR3 covers 17 residues. The ends lost 2 bases at V and 3 bases at J; junction bases unmatched: 5. The germline gives CDR1 KGHSH, CDR2 LQKENI. The data were obtained in a study of T cell changes during pregnancy in multiple sclerosis. Sequenced by immunoSEQ multiplex PCR; TCRdb stores in-frame clones only, minus some. The data hold approximately 65,000 clones, with under 95% observed a single time. The material sequenced was peripheral blood, taken in the third trimester of pregnancy. This sequence originates from a female donor in good health, enrolled as a control in a pregnancy study. The rearrangement joins TRBV18 to TRBJ1-6, with 9 bases aligning to TRBD1. DNA of the CDR3: TGTGCCAGCTCACCAAACCGACAGGGGGGCTATAATTCACCCCTCCACTTT. This gives the protein CASSPNRQGGYNSPLHF.